This passage covers 22 T cell receptor beta chains from one sample sequenced in a study of blood T cell repertoires in COVID-19. The method was immunoSEQ multiplex PCR; TCRdb's version includes in-frame clones alone and lacks a portion of them. The repertoire holds some 45,000 clones, 83% seen once, with approximately 7.6% in the top ten. The sequencing input was peripheral blood. The receptors shown here come from an older man in a cohort sampled during active COVID-19.

CDR3 in DNA: TGCGCCAGCAGCTTGGGGGAGGGCAGACAAGAGACCCAGTACTTC. Its translation: CASSLGEGRQETQYF. The chain uses TRBV5-1 and TRBJ2-5; 7 nucleotides line up with TRBD2. With V trimmed by 0 bases and J by 2 bases, 4 bases remained unmatched. The germline V gene has CDR1 SGHRS and CDR2 YFSETQ. The CDR3 runs to 15 residues.

The V gene is TRBV10-3, the J gene TRBJ1-2; 11 bases map to TRBD1. CDR1 ENHRY and CDR2 SYGVKD come from the germline V gene. Trimming at V came to 6 bases and at J to 0 bases, leaving 6 bases not matched to a gene. The CDR3 spans 16 residues. This CDR3 is CAIRVGQGDPNYGYTF. CDR3 nucleotides: TGTGCCATCAGGGTGGGACAGGGGGATCCTAACTATGGCTACACCTTC.

The rearrangement joins TRBV7-9 to TRBJ2-2; 7 bases are shared with TRBD1. The V gene end was trimmed by 5 bases and the J gene end by 4 bases; junction bases not matched to a gene: 4. Per the germline V gene, CDR1 is SEHNR and CDR2 is FQNEAQ (reference sequence). CDR3 length: 14 residues. The CDR3 here is CASSLQGFTGELFF. Written as DNA, the CDR3 is TGTGCCAGCAGCCTACAGGGGTTCACCGGGGAGCTGTTTTTT.

The chain joins TRBV28 to TRBJ2-7, with 8 bases fitting TRBD2. The CDR3 runs to 12 residues. J gave up 3 bases and V 5 bases, and 0 bases lay outside the gene matches. Germline CDR1 is MDHEN and CDR2 is SYDVKM. The CDR3 DNA follows: TGTGCCAGCAGTCTAGCGGGCTACGAGCAGTACTTC. This sequence encodes CASSLAGYEQYF.

This clone has a single count. This chain links TRBV16 with TRBJ1-2, with D maybe TRBD1 (5 bases). Germline assignment: CDR1 KGHSY and CDR2 FQNENV. The V end lost 4 bases, the J end lost 4 bases, and 13 bases lay between the germline ends. The CDR3 has 14 residues. The CDR3 is CASSPLSTAYGYTF. CDR3 in DNA: TGTGCCAGCAGCCCCCTTTCGACAGCCTATGGCTACACCTTC.

This rearrangement joins TRBV3-1 (or the pseudogene TRBV3-2) to TRBJ2-7, with D possibly TRBD2 on 5 matching bases. Germline assignment: CDR1 LGHDT and CDR2 YNNKEL (reference sequence). Trimming removed 3 bases at V and 4 bases at J, with 10 bases between. The length of the CDR3 is 13 residues. The CDR3 bases are TGTGCCAGCAGCCAGAGGGCTCAATACGAGCAGTACTTC. It codes for CASSQRAQYEQYF.

V is TRBV27 and J is TRBJ1-3; 8 nucleotides agree with TRBD1. Germline assignment: CDR1 MNHEY and CDR2 SMNVEV (reference sequence). This CDR3 region has 18 residues. V lost 0 bases, J lost 0 bases, and 7 bases stayed unmatched. For the CDR3, the DNA is TGTGCCAGCAGTTTATCATCCAGGGGGCTTTACTCTGGAAACACCATATATTTT. Residues: CASSLSSRGLYSGNTIYF.

This clone occurred once. V and J are TRBV14 and TRBJ2-5; D may be TRBD1 (6 bases). Germline CDR1 and CDR2: SGHDN and FVKESK. The ends were cut back, 4 bases at V and 5 bases at J, with 20 bases in the middle. The length of the CDR3 is 16 residues. CDR3 sequence: CASSPRQGSFVETQYF. CDR3 nucleotides: TGTGCCAGCAGCCCCAGGCAGGGGAGTTTTGTGGAGACCCAGTACTTC.

V gene TRBV4-2 combines with J gene TRBJ2-3; 7 bases align to TRBD2. Unmatched junction bases numbered 9, after V lost 4 bases and J lost 2 bases. From germline, CDR1 is LGHNA and CDR2 YNFKEQ. The CDR3 spans 16 residues. The chain's CDR3 is CASSLLLARNTDTQYF. The CDR3 bases are TGTGCCAGCAGCCTTTTACTAGCGCGTAACACAGATACGCAGTATTTT.

The J gene is TRBJ2-7, the V gene TRBV10-3; 9 nucleotides align to TRBD1. Per germline, CDR1 ENHRY and CDR2 SYGVKD. This CDR3 is built from 14 residues. The junction had 5 bases not matched to a gene; V was cut back by 4 bases and J by 4 bases. This CDR3 is CAISVGQGSYEQYF. CDR3 in DNA: TGTGCCATCAGTGTTGGACAGGGGAGTTACGAGCAGTACTTC.

The chain has TRBV13 and TRBJ2-2; 14 bases agree with TRBD2. Germline V CDR1 and CDR2: PRHDT, FYEKMQ (reference sequence). J gave up 5 bases and V 5 bases, and 4 bases lay outside the gene matches. This CDR3 has 16 residues. The CDR3 reads CASSGLAGGRTGELFF. The CDR3 DNA reads as TGTGCCAGCAGCGGACTAGCGGGAGGTAGGACCGGGGAGCTGTTTTTT.

This chain connects TRBV6-1 to TRBJ1-3; D remains unclear. Trimming removed 0 bases at V and 0 bases at J, with 9 bases between. The CDR3 contains 16 residues. Germline values: CDR1 MNHNS, CDR2 SASEGT. CDR3 DNA: TGTGCCAGCAGTGAAGCGCTTCGGGGCTCTGGAAACACCATATATTTT. Translating gives CASSEALRGSGNTIYF.

The rearrangement uses TRBV9 and TRBJ2-1, with TRBD1 identical over 7 bases. Germline V gives CDR1 SGDLS, CDR2 YYNGEE. The CDR3 loop spans 15 amino acids. Trimming removed 4 bases from V and 7 bases from J; junction bases left unmatched: 11. The CDR3 sequence: CASSPRDTGANEQFF. For the CDR3, the DNA is TGTGCCAGCAGCCCGAGGGATACAGGGGCTAATGAGCAGTTCTTC.

This clone was picked up a small number of times. The V gene is TRBV28, the J gene TRBJ1-1, with a tentative D call TRBD1 (6 bases). The CDR3 is made up of 15 amino acids. Germline values: CDR1 MDHEN, CDR2 SYDVKM. Trimming left V 4 bases short and J 1 base short, with 13 bases between. The CDR3 here is CASSSIRGTNTEAFF. The CDR3 region has the DNA TGTGCCAGCAGTTCGATCAGGGGAACGAACACTGAAGCTTTCTTT.

The rearrangement joins TRBV28 to TRBJ2-7; 7 bases map to TRBD1. The ends lost 6 bases at V and 0 bases at J; junction bases unmatched: 17. This CDR3 is built from 18 residues. Germline V CDR1 and CDR2: MDHEN, SYDVKM. CDR3 amino acids: CASSPNRQGRTSSYEQYF. The CDR3 region has the DNA TGTGCCAGCAGCCCTAACCGACAGGGCAGAACGAGCTCCTACGAGCAGTACTTC.

The chain joins TRBV6-5 to TRBJ2-2; D not certain. The CDR3 has 15 amino acids. With 2 bases removed from V and 4 bases from J, the gap between germline ends came to 11 bases. Germline CDR1 is MNHEY and CDR2 is SVGAGI. CDR3: CASSYAIGVTGELFF. CDR3 bases: TGTGCCAGCAGTTACGCAATAGGAGTCACCGGGGAGCTGTTTTTT.

This chain uses TRBV7-2 with TRBJ2-5, with 12 bases aligning to TRBD1. Trimming cost V 5 bases and J 4 bases; bases outside gene matches: 11. The CDR3 sequence is 17 residues long. The germline gives CDR1 SGHTA, CDR2 FQGNSA. The CDR3 reads CASSQPPGTGGLETQYF. CDR3 nucleotides: TGTGCCAGCAGCCAACCCCCGGGGACAGGGGGCCTAGAGACCCAGTACTTC.

The chain joins TRBV2 to TRBJ1-4, with D unresolved. This CDR3 region has 14 residues. The V gene lost 6 bases and the J gene lost 3 bases, with 11 bases spanning the gap. The V gene's germline CDR1 is SNHLY and CDR2 FYNNEI. The CDR3 bases are TGTGCCAGCAGCTCCCAGGTGGCTAATGAAAAACTGTTTTTT. It is translated as CASSSQVANEKLFF.

The gene calls are TRBV28 and TRBJ2-7; 7 nucleotides line up with TRBD1. Germline assignment: CDR1 MDHEN and CDR2 SYDVKM. Trimming removed 3 bases from V and 1 base from J; junction bases left unmatched: 3. The CDR3 has 14 amino acids. The CDR3 reads CASSFGTVSYEQYF. The CDR3 region has the DNA TGTGCCAGCAGTTTCGGGACAGTTTCCTACGAGCAGTACTTC.

This sequence joins TRBV24-1 and TRBJ2-5; 10 positions match TRBD1. In germline, CDR1 is KGHDR, CDR2 SFDVKD. The CDR3 covers 15 residues. V lost 4 bases and J lost 1; bases outside the gene matches: 2. The CDR3 bases are TGTGCCACCAGTGAGGGACAGGGGCCCCAAGAGACCCAGTACTTC. Its translation: CATSEGQGPQETQYF.

The chain links TRBV29-1 to TRBJ1-3; perhaps TRBD1 as D (6 bases). Deletions cut 0 bases from V and 6 bases from J, with 18 bases between. The CDR3 runs to 16 residues. The germline CDR1 and CDR2 sequences are SQVTM and ANQGSEA. Written as DNA, the CDR3 is TGCAGCGTTGAAGATTCAGGGGCTCCAAGGGCAAACACCATATATTTT. Encoded protein: CSVEDSGAPRANTIYF. Based on the CDR3 plus reference TRBV29-1 and TRBJ1-3, the full variable domain is SAVISQKPSRDICQRGTSLTIQCQVDSQVTMMFWYRQQPGQSLTLIATANQGSEATYESGFVIDKFPISRPNLTFSTLTVSNMSPEDSSIYLCSVEDSGAPRANTIYFGEGSWLTVV.

V is TRBV9 and J is TRBJ1-4, with 10 nucleotides matching TRBD1. With V trimmed by 3 bases and J by 1 base, 12 bases remained unmatched. This CDR3 region has 19 residues. Germline V gene sequence: CDR1 SGDLS, CDR2 YYNGEE. CDR3 in DNA: TGTGCCAGCAGCGGACGGACAGGGGGTGGTATTGGAACTAATGAAAAACTGTTTTTT. As protein: CASSGRTGGGIGTNEKLFF.